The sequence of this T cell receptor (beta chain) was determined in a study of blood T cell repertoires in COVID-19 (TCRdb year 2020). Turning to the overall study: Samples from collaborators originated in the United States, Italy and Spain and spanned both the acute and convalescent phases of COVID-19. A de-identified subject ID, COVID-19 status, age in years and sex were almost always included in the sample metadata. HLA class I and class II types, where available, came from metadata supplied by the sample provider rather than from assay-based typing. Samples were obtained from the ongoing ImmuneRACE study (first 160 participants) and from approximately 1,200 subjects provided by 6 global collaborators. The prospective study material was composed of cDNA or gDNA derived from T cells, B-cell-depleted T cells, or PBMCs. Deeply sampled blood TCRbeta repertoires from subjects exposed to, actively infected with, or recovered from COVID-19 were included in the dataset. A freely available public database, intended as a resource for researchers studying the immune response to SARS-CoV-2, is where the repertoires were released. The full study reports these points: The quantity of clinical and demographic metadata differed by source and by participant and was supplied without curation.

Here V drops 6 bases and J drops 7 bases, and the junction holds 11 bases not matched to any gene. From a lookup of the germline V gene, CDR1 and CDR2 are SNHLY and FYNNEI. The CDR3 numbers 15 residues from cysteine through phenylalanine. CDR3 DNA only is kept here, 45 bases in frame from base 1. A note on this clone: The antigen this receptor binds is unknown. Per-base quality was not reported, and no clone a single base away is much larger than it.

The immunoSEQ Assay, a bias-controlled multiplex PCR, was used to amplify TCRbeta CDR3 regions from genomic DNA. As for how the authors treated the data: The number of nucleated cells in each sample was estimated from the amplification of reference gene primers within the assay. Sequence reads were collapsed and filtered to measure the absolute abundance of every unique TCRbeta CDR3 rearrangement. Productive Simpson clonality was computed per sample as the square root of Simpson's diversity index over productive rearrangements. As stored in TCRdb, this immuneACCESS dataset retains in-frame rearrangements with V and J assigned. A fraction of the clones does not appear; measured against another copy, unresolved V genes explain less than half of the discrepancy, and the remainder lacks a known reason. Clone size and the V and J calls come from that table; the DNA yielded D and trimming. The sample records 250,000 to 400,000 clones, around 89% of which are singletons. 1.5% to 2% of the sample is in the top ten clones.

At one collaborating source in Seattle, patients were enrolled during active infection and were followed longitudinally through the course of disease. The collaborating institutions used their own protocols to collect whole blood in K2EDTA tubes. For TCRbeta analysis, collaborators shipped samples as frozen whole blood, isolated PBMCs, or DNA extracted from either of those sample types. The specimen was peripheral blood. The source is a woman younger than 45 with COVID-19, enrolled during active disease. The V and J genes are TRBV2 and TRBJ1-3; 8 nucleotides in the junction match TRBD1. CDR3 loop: CASRRGQGEWNTIYF. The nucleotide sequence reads TGTGCCAGCAGGAGAGGACAGGGAGAATGGAACACCATATATTTT.